This passage covers 15 T cell receptor beta chains from one sample sequenced in a study of cytomegalovirus exposure and HLA in healthy donors. With 60 Vbeta and 13 Jbeta primers, the PCR was carried out. Measured with immunoSEQ multiplex PCR; TCRdb has only the in-frame clones, and not every one. The repertoire includes 100,000 to 150,000 clones, around 68% of them detected once, and 3.5% to 4.5% sits in the top ten. Source material: PBMCs. Receptors were obtained from a man aged 40-55 years in good health and CMV-seropositive.

The chain is built from TRBV7-9 and TRBJ1-2, with 10 bases fitting TRBD1. Trimming at V came to 5 bases and at J to 3 bases, leaving 3 bases not matched to a gene. The CDR3 has 14 amino acids. Germline CDR1 and CDR2: SEHNR and FQNEAQ (reference sequence). The CDR3 sequence: CASSMTGGDYGYTF. CDR3 sequence (DNA): TGTGCCAGCAGCATGACAGGGGGCGACTATGGCTACACCTTC.

J is TRBJ2-1 and V is TRBV9, with D possibly TRBD1 on 5 matching bases. Germline V gene lookup returns CDR1 SGDLS and CDR2 YYNGEE. Trimming removed 0 bases at V and 1 base at J, with 17 bases between. The CDR3 is 18 amino acids. The CDR3 region has the DNA TGTGCCAGCAGCGTAGAGGGTAGGGGAAAGGGATCCTACAATGAGCAGTTCTTC. It yields the protein CASSVEGRGKGSYNEQFF.

The chain is built from TRBV11-3 and TRBJ2-5; 15 bases match TRBD2. The CDR3 runs 19 residues. The germline CDR1 and CDR2 sequences are SGHNT and YENEEA. V shed 5 bases, J shed 5 bases, and the junction held 15 bases outside the gene matches. DNA of the CDR3: TGTGCCAGCAGCCGCAGTGGACTAGCGGGAGGGCCTCGGGGGGAGACCCAGTACTTC. Encoded protein: CASSRSGLAGGPRGETQYF.

This chain links TRBV5-4 with TRBJ2-7; D is perhaps TRBD1 (7 bases). This CDR3 comprises 17 residues. CDR1 is SGHNT and CDR2 is YYREEE in the germline V gene (reference sequence). V was pared by 4 bases and J by 1 base, with 21 bases between. Here the CDR3 reads CASSRPPGEDRSYEQYF. CDR3 DNA sequence: TGTGCCAGCAGCCGCCCACCGGGGGAGGACAGGTCCTACGAGCAGTACTTC.

The chain's CDR3 is CASSVNGVRWEQFF. The CDR3 DNA is TGTGCCAGCAGTGTGAACGGGGTGAGGTGGGAGCAGTTCTTC. The rearrangement joins TRBV2 to TRBJ2-1; possible D gene TRBD2, 5 bases. There are 14 residues in the CDR3. Germline V lookup: CDR1 SNHLY, CDR2 FYNNEI. Between the trimmed V and J ends, which lost 4 bases and 10 bases, there was a span of 17 bases.

This chain connects TRBV23-1 to TRBJ1-6; no firm D call. TRBV23-1 is an open reading frame whose function is uncertain. V lost 4 bases and J lost 10, with 8 bases in between. The CDR3 extends over 12 amino acids. For the CDR3, the DNA is TGCGCCAGCAGTCCGATTACATCACCCCTCCACTTT. Amino acid sequence: CASSPITSPLHF.

J is TRBJ2-5 and V is TRBV11-2; 7 bases line up with TRBD2. CDR3 size: 15 residues. Trimming cost V 1 base and J 7 bases; bases outside gene matches: 9. In germline, CDR1 is SGHAT, CDR2 FQNNGV. This chain's CDR3 is CASSLVPAGRGTQYF. The CDR3, as DNA: TGTGCCAGCAGCTTAGTCCCAGCGGGGAGGGGGACCCAGTACTTC.

The V call is TRBV11-2, the J call TRBJ1-1; 8 bases line up with TRBD1. With V trimmed by 4 bases and J by 4 bases, 2 bases remained unmatched. CDR1 and CDR2 (germline): SGHAT, FQNNGV. The CDR3 runs 13 residues. Written as DNA, the CDR3 is TGTGCCAGCAGCTCGACAGGGGTCACTGAAGCTTTCTTT. It codes for CASSSTGVTEAFF.

The gene calls are TRBV9 and TRBJ1-5; D remains unclear. The germline V gene encodes CDR1 SGDLS and CDR2 YYNGEE. The CDR3 covers 13 residues. V lost 0 bases, J lost 5 bases, and 6 bases lay in between. CDR3 coding DNA: TGTGCCAGCAGCGTAGGCCGAGATCAGCCCCAGCATTTT. Protein product: CASSVGRDQPQHF. The full variable domain, completed using reference TRBV9 and TRBJ1-5, is DSGVTQTPKHLITATGQRVTLRCSPRSGDLSVYWYQQSLDQGLQFLIQYYNGEERAKGNILERFSAQQFPDLHSELNLSSLELGDSALYFCASSVGRDQPQHFGDGTRLSIL.

This clone showed up just once. The genes are TRBV6-1 and TRBJ2-5, with 7 bases aligning to TRBD1. Germline assignment: CDR1 MNHNS and CDR2 SASEGT. This CDR3 has 15 amino acids. V shed 11 bases and J 1 base; nucleotides not matched to a gene: 13. The CDR3 here is CAGAAQGHTQETQYF. For the CDR3, the DNA is TGTGCCGGCGCGGCACAGGGGCATACCCAAGAGACCCAGTACTTC.

The chain employs TRBV27 and TRBJ2-1, with 13 bases lining up with TRBD2. With 4 bases clipped from V and 7 bases from J, the junction kept 10 bases outside the gene matches. CDR3 length equals 17 residues. Per germline, CDR1 MNHEY and CDR2 SMNVEV (reference sequence). CDR3 protein: CASSSPGLAGRRNEQFF. The CDR3 nucleotides read TGTGCCAGCAGTTCACCGGGACTAGCGGGACGACGGAATGAGCAGTTCTTC.

There are a few counts of this clone. The V gene is TRBV27, the J gene TRBJ2-7; 9 nucleotides align to TRBD1. V was clipped by 6 bases and J by 2 bases; unmatched bases: 2. CDR1 is MNHEY and CDR2 is SMNVEV in the germline V gene (reference sequence). The CDR3 consists of 13 residues. The CDR3 spells CASRGQGPYEQYF. The DNA for the CDR3 is TGTGCCAGCAGGGGACAGGGCCCCTACGAGCAGTACTTC.

This chain links TRBV6-6 with TRBJ1-1; no firm D call. The CDR3 spans 15 residues. The V gene lost 5 bases and the J gene lost 3 bases, with 16 bases spanning the gap. The V gene's germline CDR1 is MNHNY and CDR2 SVGAGI (reference sequence). The CDR3 sequence: CASSKGPQRDTEAFF. In nucleotides, the CDR3 is TGTGCCAGCAGTAAGGGCCCCCAGAGGGACACTGAAGCTTTCTTT.

This clone is a singleton in its sample. The rearrangement links TRBV5-1 to TRBJ1-1, with D hard to call. The CDR3 consists of 14 residues. Trimming pared 0 bases from V and 1 base from J, leaving 7 bases between. Germline V gene data show CDR1 as SGHRS and CDR2 as YFSETQ. The CDR3 DNA reads TGCGCCAGCAGCTTGGCCGGTTGGAACACTGAAGCTTTCTTT. Protein: CASSLAGWNTEAFF.

The rearrangement joins TRBV7-9 to TRBJ2-7, with 9 bases identical to TRBD1. CDR1 is SEHNR, CDR2 FQNEAQ, per germline (reference sequence). V shed 6 bases and J 5 bases; nucleotides not matched to a gene: 8. The CDR3 runs to 14 residues. The CDR3 nucleotides are TGTGCCAGCAGTCTCCCGGACAGGGGCCACGAGCAGTACTTC. This codes for CASSLPDRGHEQYF.